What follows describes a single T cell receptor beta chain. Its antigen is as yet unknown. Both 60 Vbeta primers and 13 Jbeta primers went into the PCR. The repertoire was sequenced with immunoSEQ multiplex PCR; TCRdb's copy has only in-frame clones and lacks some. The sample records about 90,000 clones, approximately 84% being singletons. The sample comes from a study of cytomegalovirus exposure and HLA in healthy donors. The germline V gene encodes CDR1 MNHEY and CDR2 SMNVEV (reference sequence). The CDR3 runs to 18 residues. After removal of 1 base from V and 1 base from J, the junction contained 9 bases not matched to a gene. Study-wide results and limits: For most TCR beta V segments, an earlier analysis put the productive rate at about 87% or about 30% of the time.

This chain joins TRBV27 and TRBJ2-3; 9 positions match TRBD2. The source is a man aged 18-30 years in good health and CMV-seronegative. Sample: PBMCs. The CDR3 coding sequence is TGTGCCAGCAGTTTATATGGTGGCGGGAGGGCCGGCACAGATACGCAGTATTTT. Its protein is CASSLYGGGRAGTDTQYF.